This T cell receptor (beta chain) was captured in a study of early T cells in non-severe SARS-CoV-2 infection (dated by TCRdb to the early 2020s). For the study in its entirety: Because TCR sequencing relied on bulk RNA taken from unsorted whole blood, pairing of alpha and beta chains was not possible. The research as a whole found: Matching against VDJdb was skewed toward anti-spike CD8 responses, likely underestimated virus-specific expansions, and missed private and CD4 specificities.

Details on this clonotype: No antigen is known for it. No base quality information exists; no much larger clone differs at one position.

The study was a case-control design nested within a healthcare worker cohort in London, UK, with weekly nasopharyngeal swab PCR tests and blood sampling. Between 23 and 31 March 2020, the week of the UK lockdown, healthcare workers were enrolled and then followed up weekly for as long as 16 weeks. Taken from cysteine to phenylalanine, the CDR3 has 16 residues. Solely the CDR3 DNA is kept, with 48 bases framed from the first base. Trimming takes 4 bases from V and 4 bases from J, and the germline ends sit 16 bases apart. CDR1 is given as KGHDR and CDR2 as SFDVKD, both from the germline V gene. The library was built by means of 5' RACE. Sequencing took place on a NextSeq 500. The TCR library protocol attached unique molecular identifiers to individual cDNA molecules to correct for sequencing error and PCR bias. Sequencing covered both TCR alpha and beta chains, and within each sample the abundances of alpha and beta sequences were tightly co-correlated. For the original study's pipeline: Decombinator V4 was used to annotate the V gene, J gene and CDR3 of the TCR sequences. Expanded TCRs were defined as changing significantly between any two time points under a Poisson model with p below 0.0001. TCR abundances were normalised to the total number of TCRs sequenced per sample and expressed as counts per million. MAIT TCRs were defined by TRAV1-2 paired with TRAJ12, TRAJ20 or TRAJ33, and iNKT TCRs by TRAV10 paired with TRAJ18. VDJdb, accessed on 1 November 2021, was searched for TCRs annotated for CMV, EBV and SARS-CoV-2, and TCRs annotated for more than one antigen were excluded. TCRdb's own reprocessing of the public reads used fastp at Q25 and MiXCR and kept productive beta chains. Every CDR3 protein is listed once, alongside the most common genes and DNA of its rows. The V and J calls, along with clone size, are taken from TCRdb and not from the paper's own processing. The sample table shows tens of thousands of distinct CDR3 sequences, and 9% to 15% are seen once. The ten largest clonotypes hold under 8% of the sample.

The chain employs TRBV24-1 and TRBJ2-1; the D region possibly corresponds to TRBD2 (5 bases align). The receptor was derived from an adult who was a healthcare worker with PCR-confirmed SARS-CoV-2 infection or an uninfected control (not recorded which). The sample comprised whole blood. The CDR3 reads CATSDPTGAEYNEQFF. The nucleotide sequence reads TGTGCCACCAGTGACCCCACCGGAGCGGAATACAATGAGCAGTTCTTC.